The present TCR beta chain was sequenced within a study of T cell responses to AZD1222 COVID-19 vaccine. Sequencing was performed with immunoSEQ multiplex PCR; in TCRdb, only in-frame clones are kept and a portion is missing. The data contain 120,000 to 150,000 clones, approximately 90% of them singletons. The CDR3 length is 17 residues. CDR1 LGHDT and CDR2 YNNKEL come from the germline V gene (reference sequence). Trimming removed 1 base at V and 1 base at J, with 13 bases between. The material was peripheral blood, obtained 28 days after the second AZD1222 dose. The V gene is TRBV3-1 (or the pseudogene TRBV3-2), the J gene TRBJ2-2; the D gene is possibly TRBD1 (6 bases). The source is an adult who received the AZD1222 COVID-19 vaccine. DNA of the CDR3: TGTGCCAGCAGCCAAGTCCCCTCGACAGGGAACACCGGGGAGCTGTTTTTT. Translating gives CASSQVPSTGNTGELFF.